Below are 28 T cell receptor beta chains sequenced from a single sample in a study of regulatory T cells in long-lasting Graves disease. Library construction for TCR beta used iRepertoire HTBI primers and Arm-PCR of CDR3 regions. TCRdb ran MiXCR on the multiplex PCR reads and lists one entry per CDR3 protein. The table includes 550,000 or so distinct CDR3 sequences, about 12% detected once. Indicated time point: newly diagnosed GD, antithyroid drugs for less than 3 months. Preparation of the TCR library used RNA extracted from PBMCs. These data were also filed under a second study, of T cells in Graves' hyperthyroidism and ophthalmopathy.

Material: peripheral blood mononuclear cells (PBMCs), obtained at new diagnosis, from a patient treated with antithyroid drugs. These receptors came from a woman aged 25 to 39 with Graves disease.

This clonotype was found many times. J is TRBJ2-5 and V is TRBV7-6; D is unresolved. Germline loops: CDR1 SGHVS, CDR2 FNYEAQ. The CDR3 has 14 residues. V lost 4 bases and J 5 bases, leaving 14 bases between the germline ends. As DNA, the CDR3 is TGTGCCAGCAGCTCACGCGGTGGGCGGGAGACCCAGTACTTC. This sequence encodes CASSSRGGRETQYF.

The rearrangement joins TRBV6-1 to TRBJ1-6; unclear D gene. Germline assignment: CDR1 MNHNS and CDR2 SASEGT. V lost 6 bases and J 12 bases, leaving 21 bases between the germline ends. CDR3 size: 15 residues. The CDR3 DNA reads TGTGCCAGCAGCTCCACCTTTCGGTCTGCGGAACCCCTCCACTTT. Protein product: CASSSTFRSAEPLHF.

The chain is built from TRBV7-6 and TRBJ1-4; D remains ambiguous. The CDR3 covers 12 residues. Trimming stripped 5 bases from V and 4 bases from J, with 5 bases between. Germline CDR1 reads SGHVS; CDR2 reads FNYEAQ. The CDR3 region is CASSPSNEKLFF. In DNA, the CDR3 is TGTGCCAGCAGCCCTAGTAATGAAAAACTGTTTTTT. Drawing the rest from reference TRBV7-6 and TRBJ1-4, the complete variable domain is GAGVSQSPRYKVTKRGQDVALRCDPISGHVSLYWYRQALGQGPEFLTYFNYEAQQDKSGLPNDRFSAERPEGSISTLTIQRTEQRDSAMYRCASSPSNEKLFFGSGTQLSVL.

This clonotype was seen at least ten times. The gene calls are TRBV20-1 and TRBJ1-6; 8 bases agree with TRBD1. CDR1 DFQATT and CDR2 SNEGSKA come from the germline V gene (reference sequence). The CDR3 totals 14 residues. The junction had 2 bases not matched to a gene; V was cut back by 2 bases and J by 5 bases. The CDR3 DNA reads TGCAGTGCTAGAAGGACAGGGCATAATTCACCCCTCCACTTT. This codes for CSARRTGHNSPLHF.

This chain uses TRBV25-1 with TRBJ2-1, with TRBD1 identical over 8 bases. Trimming cost V 3 bases and J 6 bases; bases outside gene matches: 7. CDR1 is MGHDK, CDR2 SYGVNS, per germline. The length of the CDR3 is 15 residues. CDR3 residues: CASSDPGQGTNEQFF. As DNA, the CDR3 is TGTGCCAGCAGTGACCCAGGACAGGGCACCAATGAGCAGTTCTTC.

The gene calls are TRBV2 and TRBJ2-5; 11 bases are a match to TRBD2. The CDR3 is 16 residues long. J gave up 4 bases and V 3 bases, and 7 bases lay outside the gene matches. Germline CDR1 is SNHLY and CDR2 is FYNNEI. The CDR3 protein is CASSDLTSGIGETQYF. The CDR3 DNA follows: TGTGCCAGCAGTGACCTGACTAGCGGGATCGGAGAGACCCAGTACTTC.

V usage is TRBV20-1 and J usage is TRBJ2-1; 8 bases are shared with TRBD2. J lost 5 bases, V lost 6 bases, and 18 bases had no gene match. Germline V CDR1 and CDR2: DFQATT, SNEGSKA (reference sequence). CDR3 length: 17 residues. As DNA, the CDR3 is TGCAGTGCCCGGAGGGCTAGCGGGCCGCTCTTCGACAATGAGCAGTTCTTC. It yields the protein CSARRASGPLFDNEQFF.

The V call is TRBV30, the J call TRBJ2-7; 13 nucleotides align to TRBD2. V lost 5 bases and J lost 2; bases outside the gene matches: 3. The V gene's germline CDR1 is GTSNPN and CDR2 SVGIG (reference sequence). The CDR3 sequence is 14 residues long. Here the CDR3 reads CAWQGLAGTYEQYF. In nucleotides, the CDR3 is TGTGCCTGGCAGGGACTAGCGGGAACCTACGAGCAGTACTTC.

This clonotype was observed many times. The chain uses TRBV20-1 and TRBJ1-1; D remains unclear. Germline V gives CDR1 DFQATT, CDR2 SNEGSKA (reference sequence). The CDR3 sequence is 15 residues long. V lost 6 bases and J 6 bases, leaving 23 bases between the germline ends. The CDR3 DNA is TGCAGTGCCAGCGACGTCGATTGGAGAGGTCCTGAAGCTTTCTTT. It is translated as CSASDVDWRGPEAFF.

This clonotype was counted at least ten times. CDR3 bases: TGCGCCAGCAGCCAACACCGGGACCCCCATCCTGCCTATAATTCACCCCTCCACTTT. Its translation is CASSQHRDPHPAYNSPLHF. The chain recombines TRBV4-3 with TRBJ1-6, with TRBD1 as a possible D gene (5 bases). CDR1 LGHNA and CDR2 YSLEER come from the germline V gene. The CDR3 is made up of 19 amino acids. Trimming left V 2 bases short and J 2 bases short, with 19 bases between.

This clonotype was recorded many times. V and J are TRBV9 and TRBJ1-2; D is perhaps TRBD1 (5 bases). From germline, CDR1 is SGDLS and CDR2 YYNGEE. CDR3 size: 16 residues. V lost 3 bases to trimming and J lost 6 bases, with 21 bases between them. The CDR3 loop is CASSAKGKNRNNGYTF. As DNA, the CDR3 is TGTGCCAGCAGCGCAAAAGGGAAAAACAGGAACAATGGCTACACCTTC.

Regarding this clonotype: A much larger clonotype is one base distant, so this may be a read error. The rearrangement links TRBV28 to TRBJ2-2, with a tentative D call TRBD1 (5 bases). This CDR3 spans 16 amino acids. V shed 8 bases and J shed 2 bases, with 18 bases lying between them. Germline-derived CDR1 and CDR2 are MDHEN and SYDVKM. The CDR3 DNA is TGTGCCAGCTCAGTTCATGGTGGACAAAACACCGGGGAGCTGTTTTTT. Amino acid sequence: CASSVHGGQNTGELFF.

At least ten counts were recorded for this clonotype. The chain recombines TRBV9 with TRBJ1-1, with TRBD1 matching over 7 bases. The CDR3 is 15 residues long. Germline CDR1 is SGDLS and CDR2 is YYNGEE. V was pared by 2 bases and J by 4 bases, with 8 bases of the junction left unmatched. The CDR3 is CASSVTGALGTEAFF. The CDR3 DNA is TGTGCCAGCAGCGTTACAGGGGCCCTTGGCACTGAAGCTTTCTTT.

The sample holds many counts of this clonotype. The chain joins TRBV28 to TRBJ1-2; 8 bases align to TRBD1. Per germline, CDR1 MDHEN and CDR2 SYDVKM. The V gene end was trimmed by 4 bases and the J gene end by 2 bases; junction bases not matched to a gene: 6. The length of the CDR3 is 15 residues. CDR3 amino acids: CASSSHRGDNYGYTF. CDR3 in DNA: TGTGCCAGCAGTTCTCACAGGGGGGACAACTATGGCTACACCTTC.

This clonotype was recorded many times. The rearrangement links TRBV6-1 to TRBJ1-2, with D hard to call. V was pared by 2 bases and J by 2 bases, with 9 bases between. Germline CDR1 MNHNS, CDR2 SASEGT. This CDR3 is 14 amino acids long. The CDR3 is CASSESYENYGYTF. In nucleotides, the CDR3 is TGTGCCAGCAGTGAATCGTACGAAAACTATGGCTACACCTTC.

This clonotype has at least ten counts. The chain carries TRBV28 and TRBJ1-2, with D unresolved. Germline CDR1 reads MDHEN; CDR2 reads SYDVKM. The CDR3 is made up of 13 amino acids. Trimming removed 4 bases at V and 6 bases at J, with 12 bases between. CDR3 nucleotide sequence: TGTGCCAGCAGTTCCCGCCCCGGTAATGGCTACACCTTC. Translated: CASSSRPGNGYTF.

This clonotype was found many times. The chain uses TRBV6-2 or TRBV6-3 and TRBJ2-5; D unclear. Trimming removed 11 bases at V and 6 bases at J, with 16 bases between. Germline V gene data show CDR1 as MNHEY and CDR2 as SVGEGT. This CDR3 region has 12 residues. CDR3 in amino acids: CAGGWTHQTQYF. CDR3 coding DNA: TGTGCCGGCGGCTGGACGCACCAGACCCAGTACTTC.

The chain joins TRBV5-5 to TRBJ1-2; TRBD1 matches at 7 bases. The germline V gene encodes CDR1 SGHKS and CDR2 YYEKEE (reference sequence). V gave up 2 bases and J gave up 7 bases; unmatched junction bases: 8. This CDR3 spans 14 amino acids. As DNA, the CDR3 is TGTGCCAGCAGCTTACTACAGGGGAATCCTGGCTACACCTTC. Translation gives CASSLLQGNPGYTF.

The rearrangement links TRBV2 to TRBJ1-6; maybe TRBD1 (5 bases). The CDR3 contains 14 residues. Germline CDR1 reads SNHLY; CDR2 reads FYNNEI. With 5 bases removed from V and 14 bases from J, the gap between germline ends came to 19 bases. The DNA of the CDR3 is TGTGCCAGCAGTTACGGAGAGGGGCCCTTCGCCCTCCACTTT. It specifies CASSYGEGPFALHF.

This clonotype showed up just a few times. V usage is TRBV11-2 and J usage is TRBJ2-3; 12 nucleotides match TRBD2. The CDR3 length is 18 residues. Trimming took 1 base from V and 4 from J; bases not matched to a gene: 9. From germline, CDR1 is SGHAT and CDR2 FQNNGV. CDR3 sequence (DNA): TGTGCCAGCAGCTTAGGACTAGCGGGAGCGGTCGGGTCAGATACGCAGTATTTT. This translates into CASSLGLAGAVGSDTQYF.

This clonotype was detected a few times. The J gene is TRBJ1-2, the V gene TRBV29-1; D gene ambiguous. Germline loops: CDR1 SQVTM, CDR2 ANQGSEA. This CDR3 has 8 residues. Deletions cut 3 bases from V and 8 bases from J, with 1 base between. For the CDR3, the DNA is TGCAGCGTTGAGGGCTACACCTTC. Protein sequence: CSVEGYTF.

In this sample, this clonotype turned up a few times. V usage is TRBV7-2 and J usage is TRBJ2-5; possible D gene TRBD2, 5 bases. CDR1 is SGHTA and CDR2 is FQGNSA in the germline V gene. Trimming cost V 6 bases and J 4 bases, with 15 bases left between them. The CDR3 is made up of 14 amino acids. The CDR3 coding sequence is TGTGCCAGCAGAAAAACGCGGGTGGGAGAGACCCAGTACTTC. Translation: CASRKTRVGETQYF.

This clonotype was detected many times. This chain links TRBV20-1 with TRBJ2-1; D gene ambiguous. In germline, CDR1 is DFQATT, CDR2 SNEGSKA (reference sequence). V lost 2 bases and J 6 bases, leaving 26 bases between the germline ends. There are 18 residues in the CDR3. CDR3 DNA: TGCAGTGCTAGACAGTGGAAGGTGATAGGCTCCCAATCCAATGAGCAGTTCTTC. Its protein is CSARQWKVIGSQSNEQFF.

CDR3 residues: CASSVASRLSAQGSMNTEAFF. As DNA, the CDR3 is TGTGCCAGCAGCGTAGCTAGTCGGCTTTCAGCTCAGGGAAGCATGAACACTGAAGCTTTCTTT. V is TRBV9 and J is TRBJ1-1, with a tentative D call TRBD1 (5 bases). The CDR3 totals 21 residues. The germline V gene has CDR1 SGDLS and CDR2 YYNGEE. The ends were cut back, 0 bases at V and 0 bases at J, with 27 bases in the middle. The variable domain in full, with the rest retrieved from reference TRBV9 and TRBJ1-1, is DSGVTQTPKHLITATGQRVTLRCSPRSGDLSVYWYQQSLDQGLQFLIQYYNGEERAKGNILERFSAQQFPDLHSELNLSSLELGDSALYFCASSVASRLSAQGSMNTEAFFGQGTRLTVV.

The chain has TRBV24-1 and TRBJ2-1, with 11 bases lining up with TRBD2. V trimming: 11 bases; J trimming: 8 bases; junction bases outside the gene matches: 7. Germline loops: CDR1 KGHDR, CDR2 SFDVKD. The CDR3 covers 13 residues. The DNA for the CDR3 is TGTGCCAGTGGGACTAGCGGTACCTATGAGCAGTTCTTC. Translation: CASGTSGTYEQFF.

This clonotype occurred many times. The V and J genes are TRBV30 and TRBJ1-5; D remains ambiguous. The CDR3 totals 14 residues. Per germline, CDR1 GTSNPN and CDR2 SVGIG (reference sequence). V gave up 1 base and J gave up 0 bases, with 7 bases separating them. The CDR3 coding sequence is TGTGCCTGGAGTGACGGAGATAGCAATCAGCCCCAGCATTTT. Residues: CAWSDGDSNQPQHF.

The chain couples TRBV10-3 to TRBJ2-7, with 10 bases aligning to TRBD2. Germline loops: CDR1 ENHRY, CDR2 SYGVKD. The CDR3 loop spans 14 amino acids. V shed 7 bases and J 5 bases; nucleotides not matched to a gene: 8. In nucleotides, the CDR3 is TGTGCCATCAAAGGGACTAGCGCCCAGAACGAGCAGTACTTC. Translating it yields CAIKGTSAQNEQYF.

This sequence joins TRBV15 and TRBJ2-7; D remains ambiguous. Trimming shortened V by 4 bases and J by 6 bases, and 13 bases separated the two germline ends. Germline V gives CDR1 LNHNV, CDR2 YYDKDF (reference sequence). CDR3 length equals 13 residues. The CDR3 nucleotides read TGTGCCACCAGCACAGCGAGCTGGAGCGAGCAGTACTTC. It yields the protein CATSTASWSEQYF.